The table lists the clone carrying this TCR beta chain with many counts. Germline V gene sequence: CDR1 MNHNS, CDR2 SASEGT. CDR3 length: 16 residues. V lost 2 bases and J lost 1, with 11 bases in between. Via MiXCR, TCRdb re-called the reads, giving one row per CDR3 protein. This table holds approximately 250,000 distinct CDR3 sequences, 6.5% found once. The data were obtained in a study of T cell repertoires in cytomegalovirus infection. This clonotype was obtained from a human donor in good health (CMV status not recorded). Some clones in this sample may be carry-over from other donors' samples. The J gene is TRBJ2-2, the V gene TRBV6-1; the D call may be TRBD1 or TRBD2 (5 bases each). The material sequenced was PBMCs. CDR3 residues: CASSERAGGNTGELFF. The CDR3 DNA reads as TGTGCCAGCAGTGAAAGGGCTGGGGGGAACACCGGGGAGCTGTTTTTT.